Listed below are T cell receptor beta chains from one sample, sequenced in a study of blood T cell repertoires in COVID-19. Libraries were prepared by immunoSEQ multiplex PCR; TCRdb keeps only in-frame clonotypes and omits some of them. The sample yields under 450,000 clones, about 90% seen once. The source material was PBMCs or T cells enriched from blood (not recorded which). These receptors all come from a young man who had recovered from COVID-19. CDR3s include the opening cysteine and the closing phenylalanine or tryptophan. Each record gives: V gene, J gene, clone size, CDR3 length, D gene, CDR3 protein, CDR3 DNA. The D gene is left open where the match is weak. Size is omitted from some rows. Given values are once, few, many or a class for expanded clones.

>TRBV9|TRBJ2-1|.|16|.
CASSPPGGISYNEQFF
TGTGCCAGCAGCCCTCCTGGCGGGATCTCCTACAATGAGCAGTTCTTC
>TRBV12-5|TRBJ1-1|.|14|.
CASGLSTGNTEAFF
TGTGCTAGTGGTTTGTCCACAGGGAACACTGAAGCTTTCTTT
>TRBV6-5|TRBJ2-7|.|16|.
CASSNFLLGQSYEQYF
TGTGCCAGCAGTAACTTCCTGCTAGGACAGTCCTACGAGCAGTACTTC
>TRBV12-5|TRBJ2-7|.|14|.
CASGYTGSSYEQYF
TGTGCTAGTGGTTATACGGGAAGTTCCTACGAGCAGTACTTC
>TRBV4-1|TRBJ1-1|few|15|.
CASNWGRMGNTEAFF
TGCGCCAGCAATTGGGGGCGGATGGGCAACACTGAAGCTTTCTTT
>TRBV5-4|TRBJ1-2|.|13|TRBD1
CASSLDRVYGYTF
TGTGCCAGCAGTCTAGACAGGGTCTATGGCTACACCTTC
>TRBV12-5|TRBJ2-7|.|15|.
CASGLVLGQGSEQYF
TGTGCTAGTGGTTTGGTACTTGGGCAGGGCAGCGAGCAGTACTTC
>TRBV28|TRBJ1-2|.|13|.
CATSQGLNYGYTF
TGTGCCACCTCGCAGGGGTTGAACTATGGCTACACCTTC
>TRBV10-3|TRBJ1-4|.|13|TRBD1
CAVQRDRGEKLFF
TGTGCCGTCCAGCGGGACAGGGGTGAAAAACTGTTTTTT
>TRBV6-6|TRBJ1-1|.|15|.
CASSRSTAVNTEAFF
TGTGCCAGCAGTCGATCGACAGCCGTGAACACTGAAGCTTTCTTT
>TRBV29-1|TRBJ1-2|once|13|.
CSVEGQINYGYTF
TGCAGCGTTGAAGGACAGATCAACTATGGCTACACCTTC
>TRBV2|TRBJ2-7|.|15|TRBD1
CASSAEHRGTYEQYF
TGTGCCAGCAGTGCAGAGCACAGGGGGACCTACGAGCAGTACTTC
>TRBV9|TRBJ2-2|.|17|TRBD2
CASSVDVRGADTGELFF
TGTGCCAGCAGCGTAGACGTGCGGGGGGCCGACACCGGGGAGCTGTTTTTT
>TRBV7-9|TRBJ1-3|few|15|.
CASSRERVSGNTIYF
TGTGCCAGCAGCCGGGAGAGGGTCTCTGGAAACACCATATATTTT
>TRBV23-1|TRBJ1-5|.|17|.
CASSQLPDRRYNQPQHF
TGCGCCAGCAGTCAATTACCCGACAGGCGATATAATCAGCCCCAGCATTTT
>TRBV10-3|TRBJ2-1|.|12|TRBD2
CAIRSGNNEQFF
TGTGCCATCAGGAGCGGGAACAATGAGCAGTTCTTC
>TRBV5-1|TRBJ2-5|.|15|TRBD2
CASSPLGGEVQTQYF
TGCGCCAGCAGCCCCCTGGGGGGGGAAGTACAGACCCAGTACTTC
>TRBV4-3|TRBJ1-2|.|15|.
CASSPTRQQPYGYTF
TGCGCCAGCAGCCCAACCCGACAGCAACCCTATGGCTACACCTTC
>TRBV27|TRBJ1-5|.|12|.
CASSFRGQPQHF
TGTGCCAGCAGTTTTCGGGGTCAGCCCCAGCATTTT
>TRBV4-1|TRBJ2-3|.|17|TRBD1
CASSQAPGTGGIGTQYF
TGCGCCAGCAGCCAAGCCCCGGGGACAGGGGGTATCGGTACGCAGTATTTT
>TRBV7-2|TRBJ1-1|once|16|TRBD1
CASSFVRTGGNTEAFF
TGTGCCAGCAGCTTTGTGAGGACAGGCGGGAACACTGAAGCTTTCTTT
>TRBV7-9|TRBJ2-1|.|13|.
CASSRKYSNEQFF
TGTGCCAGCAGCCGCAAGTACTCCAATGAGCAGTTCTTC
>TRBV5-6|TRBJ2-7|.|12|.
CASSLWTREQYF
TGTGCCAGCAGCTTGTGGACACGCGAGCAGTACTTC
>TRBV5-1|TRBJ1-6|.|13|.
CASGIQNDSPLHF
TGCGCCAGCGGCATACAGAACGATTCACCCCTCCACTTT
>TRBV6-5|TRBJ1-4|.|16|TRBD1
CASSYSRAGGDEKLFF
TGTGCCAGCAGTTACTCGAGGGCAGGGGGCGATGAAAAACTGTTTTTT
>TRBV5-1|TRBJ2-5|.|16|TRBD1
CASSSSGTGGQETQYF
TGCGCCAGCAGCTCCTCCGGGACAGGGGGTCAAGAGACCCAGTACTTC
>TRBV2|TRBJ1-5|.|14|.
CASSKEGSNQPQHF
TGTGCCAGCAGTAAGGAGGGATCAAATCAGCCCCAGCATTTT
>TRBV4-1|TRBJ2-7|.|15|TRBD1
CASSQVPGQEYEQYF
TGCGCCAGCAGCCAAGTTCCGGGACAGGAGTACGAGCAGTACTTC